This TCR beta chain was identified in a study of technical replicates of blood from a handful of donors. Germline CDR1 reads KGHSH; CDR2 reads LQKENI. Trimming at V came to 2 bases and at J to 5 bases, leaving 7 bases not matched to a gene. The CDR3 covers 15 residues. Using immunoSEQ multiplex PCR, the repertoire was profiled, and TCRdb retains in-frame clones only, with some absent. The profile shows 70,000 to 95,000 clones, under 95% of them singletons. The genes are TRBV18 and TRBJ2-7, with 9 bases matching TRBD1. Sequencing used T cells isolated from PBMCs. This receptor was obtained from a human donor in good health. CDR3 sequence: CASSPLGTGTHEQYF. The CDR3 bases are TGTGCCAGCTCACCATTGGGGACAGGGACCCACGAGCAGTACTTC.